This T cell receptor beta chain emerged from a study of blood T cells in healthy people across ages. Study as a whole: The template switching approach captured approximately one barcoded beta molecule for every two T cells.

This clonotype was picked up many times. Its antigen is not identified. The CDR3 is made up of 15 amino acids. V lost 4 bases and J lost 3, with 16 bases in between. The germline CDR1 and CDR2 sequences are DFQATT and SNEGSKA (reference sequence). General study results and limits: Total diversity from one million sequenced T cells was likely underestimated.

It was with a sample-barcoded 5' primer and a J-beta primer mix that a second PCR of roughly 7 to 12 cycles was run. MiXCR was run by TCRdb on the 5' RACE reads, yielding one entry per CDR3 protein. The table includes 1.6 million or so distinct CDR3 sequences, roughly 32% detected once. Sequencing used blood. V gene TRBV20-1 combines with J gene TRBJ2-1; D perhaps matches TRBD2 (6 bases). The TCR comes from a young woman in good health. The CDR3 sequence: CSAIRDSTVYNEQFF. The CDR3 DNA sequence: TGCAGTGCTATCAGGGACTCGACAGTCTACAATGAGCAGTTCTTC.